The source of this TCR beta chain is a study of STAT5B mutations in CD4+ large granular lymphocyte leukemia. Whole-study results and caveats: Higher CD4+ than CD8+ T-LGLL clonality might reflect small sample size.

The assay was run at survey level. Measured with immunoSEQ multiplex PCR; TCRdb has only the in-frame clones, and not every one. The sample has tens of thousands of clones, around 90% seen once. Buffy coats from healthy blood donors served as controls. CDR1 and CDR2 from the germline V gene are SGHKS and YYEKEE (reference sequence). The length of the CDR3 is 17 residues. With 4 bases clipped from V and 3 bases from J, the junction kept 11 bases outside the gene matches. A note on this clone: As yet, its antigen is unknown.

The sequenced material came from CD4+ T cells from blood buffy coats. The V gene is TRBV5-5, the J gene TRBJ2-4; TRBD1 agrees at 9 bases. The source of this sequence is a human donor in good health. CDR3 DNA sequence: TGTGCCAGCAGCGTAGGACAGGGGCTTAATGACAAAAACATTCAGTACTTC. Residues: CASSVGQGLNDKNIQYF.